This T cell receptor beta chain derives from a study of CD8 T cells in Susac syndrome. V lost 3 bases to trimming and J lost 3 bases, with 19 bases between them. The CDR3 length is 17 residues. Germline CDR1 is LGHNA and CDR2 is YSLEER. With random hexamers, reverse transcription was performed on about 0.5 to 1 ug of RNA. Amplification of TCR beta CDR3 was carried out by immunoSEQ multiplex PCR, which covered 54 Vbeta and 13 Jbeta segments. Using its own MiXCR run on the immunoSEQ multiplex PCR reads, TCRdb lists one record per CDR3 protein. The repertoire holds 95,000 to 150,000 distinct CDR3 sequences, with about 94% as singletons.

The specimen was CD8+ T cells from PBMCs. The V gene is TRBV4-3, the J gene TRBJ2-3; D is ambiguous. This TCR derives from a human donor with Susac syndrome. CDR3 loop: CASSHPPFGGPTDTQYF. DNA of the CDR3: TGCGCCAGCAGCCATCCTCCGTTTGGCGGACCAACAGATACGCAGTATTTT.